Detailed here is one T cell receptor (beta chain). The antigen remains unidentified. The sample originates from a study of CD4+ T cells in melanoma. Study findings and constraints: Reportedly, melanoma neoantigen-specific CD4+ T cells showed varied differentiation states. CD8+ T cell, macrophage and B cell function reportedly correlated with neoantigen-specific CD4+ T cells.

Assay: immunoSEQ multiplex PCR; the TCRdb copy retains only in-frame clones and omits some. The sample contains about 120,000 clones, roughly 90% of which appear only once. CDR3 length: 14 amino acids. V lost 6 bases and J lost 7; bases outside the gene matches: 5. From germline, CDR1 is SNHLY and CDR2 FYNNEI. This rearrangement joins TRBV2 to TRBJ1-4; 10 bases are shared with TRBD1. The clonotype originates from a human donor with melanoma. Sequenced material: peripheral blood. CDR3 sequence reads: CASRTTGGGEKLFF. CDR3 DNA sequence: TGTGCCAGCAGAACGACAGGGGGCGGTGAAAAACTGTTTTTT.